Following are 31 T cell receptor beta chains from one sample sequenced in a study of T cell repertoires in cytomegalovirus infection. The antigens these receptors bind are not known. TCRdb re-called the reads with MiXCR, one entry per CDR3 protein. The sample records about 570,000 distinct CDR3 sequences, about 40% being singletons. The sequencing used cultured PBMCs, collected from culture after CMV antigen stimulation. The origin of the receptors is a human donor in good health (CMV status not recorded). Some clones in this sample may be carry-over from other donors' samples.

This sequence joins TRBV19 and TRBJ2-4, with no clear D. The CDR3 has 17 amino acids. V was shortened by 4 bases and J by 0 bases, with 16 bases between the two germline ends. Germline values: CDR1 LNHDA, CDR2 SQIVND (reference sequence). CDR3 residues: CASSNIAGDIAKNIQYF. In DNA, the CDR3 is TGTGCCAGTAGTAACATTGCCGGCGATATAGCCAAAAACATTCAGTACTTC.

The CDR3 loop reads CASSPRDWDGSSYNEQFF. CDR3 coding DNA: TGCGCCAGCAGCCCAAGGGATTGGGACGGGAGCTCCTACAATGAGCAGTTCTTC. This rearrangement joins TRBV4-1 to TRBJ2-1; perhaps TRBD2 as D (6 bases). Germline values: CDR1 MGHRA, CDR2 YSYEKL. V lost 4 bases to trimming and J lost 0 bases, with 19 bases between them. This CDR3 is built from 18 residues.

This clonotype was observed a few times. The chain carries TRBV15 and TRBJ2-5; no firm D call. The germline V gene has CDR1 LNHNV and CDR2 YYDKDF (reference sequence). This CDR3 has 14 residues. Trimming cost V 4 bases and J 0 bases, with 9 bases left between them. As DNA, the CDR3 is TGTGCCACCAGCACAGCGTTTAACCAAGAGACCCAGTACTTC. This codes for CATSTAFNQETQYF.

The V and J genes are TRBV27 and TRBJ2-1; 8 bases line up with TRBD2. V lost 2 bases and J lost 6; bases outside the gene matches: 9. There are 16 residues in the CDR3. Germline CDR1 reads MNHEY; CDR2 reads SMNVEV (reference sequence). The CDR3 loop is CASSLAGGILGNEQFF. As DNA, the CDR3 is TGTGCCAGCAGTTTAGCGGGGGGCATCTTAGGCAATGAGCAGTTCTTC.

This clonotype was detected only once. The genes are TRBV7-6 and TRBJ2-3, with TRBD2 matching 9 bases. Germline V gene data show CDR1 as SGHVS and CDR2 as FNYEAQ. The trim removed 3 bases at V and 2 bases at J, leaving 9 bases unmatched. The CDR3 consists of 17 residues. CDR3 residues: CASSLRIAGVPTDTQYF. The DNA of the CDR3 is TGTGCCAGCAGCTTGAGAATAGCGGGAGTCCCCACAGATACGCAGTATTTT.

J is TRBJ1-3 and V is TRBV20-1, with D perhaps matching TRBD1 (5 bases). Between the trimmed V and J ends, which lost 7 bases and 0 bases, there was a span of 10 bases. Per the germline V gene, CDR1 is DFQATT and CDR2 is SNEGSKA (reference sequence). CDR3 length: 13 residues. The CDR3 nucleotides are TGCAGTGTCAGGGAAAGCTCTGGAAACACCATATATTTT. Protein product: CSVRESSGNTIYF.

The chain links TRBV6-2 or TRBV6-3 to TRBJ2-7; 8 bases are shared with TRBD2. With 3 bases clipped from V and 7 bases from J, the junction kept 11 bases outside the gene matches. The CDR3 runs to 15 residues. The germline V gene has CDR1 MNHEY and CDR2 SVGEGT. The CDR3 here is CASSYSTGGPEEQYF. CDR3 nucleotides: TGTGCCAGCAGTTATAGTACGGGAGGGCCGGAGGAGCAGTACTTC.

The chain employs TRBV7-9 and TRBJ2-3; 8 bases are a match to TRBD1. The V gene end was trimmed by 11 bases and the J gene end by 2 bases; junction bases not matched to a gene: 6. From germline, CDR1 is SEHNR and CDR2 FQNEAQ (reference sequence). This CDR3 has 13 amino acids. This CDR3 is CAWDRKDTDTQYF. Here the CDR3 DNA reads TGTGCCTGGGACAGGAAGGACACAGATACGCAGTATTTT.

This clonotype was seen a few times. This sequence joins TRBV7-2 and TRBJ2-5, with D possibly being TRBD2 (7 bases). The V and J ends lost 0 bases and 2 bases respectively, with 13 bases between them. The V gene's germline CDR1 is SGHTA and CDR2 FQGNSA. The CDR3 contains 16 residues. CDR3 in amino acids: CASSLAFGGPQETQYF. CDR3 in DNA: TGTGCCAGCAGCTTAGCTTTCGGGGGGCCACAAGAGACCCAGTACTTC.

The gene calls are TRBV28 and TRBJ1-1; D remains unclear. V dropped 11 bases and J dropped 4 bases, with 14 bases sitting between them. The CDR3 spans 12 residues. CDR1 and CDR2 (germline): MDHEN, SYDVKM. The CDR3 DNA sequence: TGTGCCTCGACGGGTGAGGCCACTGAAGCTTTCTTT. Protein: CASTGEATEAFF.

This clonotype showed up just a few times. The CDR3 loop reads CASAWGGARTEAFF. CDR3 DNA sequence: TGTGCTAGTGCCTGGGGGGGAGCTAGGACTGAAGCTTTCTTT. The chain links TRBV12-5 to TRBJ1-1; TRBD1 is a possible D gene (5 bases). The V gene's germline CDR1 is LGHNT and CDR2 FRNRAP. The CDR3 is made up of 14 amino acids. V lost 7 bases and J 5 bases, leaving 17 bases between the germline ends.

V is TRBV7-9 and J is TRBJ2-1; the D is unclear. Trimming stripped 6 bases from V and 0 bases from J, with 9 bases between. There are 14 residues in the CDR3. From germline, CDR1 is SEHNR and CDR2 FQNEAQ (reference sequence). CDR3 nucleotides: TGTGCCAGCAGTGAGGAACTCTCCTACAATGAGCAGTTCTTC. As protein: CASSEELSYNEQFF.

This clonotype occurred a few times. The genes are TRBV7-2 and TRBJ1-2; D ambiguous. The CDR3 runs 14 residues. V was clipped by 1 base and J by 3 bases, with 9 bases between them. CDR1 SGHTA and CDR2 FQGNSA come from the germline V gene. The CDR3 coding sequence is TGTGCCAGCAGCTTAGTGCCGGGTTACTATGGCTACACCTTC. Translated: CASSLVPGYYGYTF.

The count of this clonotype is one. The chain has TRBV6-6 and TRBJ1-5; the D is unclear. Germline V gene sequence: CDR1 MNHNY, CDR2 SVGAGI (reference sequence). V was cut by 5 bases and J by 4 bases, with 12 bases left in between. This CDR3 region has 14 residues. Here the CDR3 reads CASSDPGHNQPQHF. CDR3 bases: TGTGCCAGCAGTGACCCGGGCCATAATCAGCCCCAGCATTTT.

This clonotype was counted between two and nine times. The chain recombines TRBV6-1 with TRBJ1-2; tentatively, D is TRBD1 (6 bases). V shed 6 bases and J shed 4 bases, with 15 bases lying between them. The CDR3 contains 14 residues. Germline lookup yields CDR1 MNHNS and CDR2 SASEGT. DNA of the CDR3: TGTGCCAGCAGCGATCGGGGGGCAGGCTATGGCTACACCTTC. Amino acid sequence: CASSDRGAGYGYTF.

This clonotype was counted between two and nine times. CDR3 sequence (DNA): TGTGCCAGCAGCTTAGGAGCAGCCCGTAGCTCCTACGAGCAGTACTTC. Amino acids: CASSLGAARSSYEQYF. The J gene is TRBJ2-7, the V gene TRBV11-2; no definite D call. Trimming took off 1 base at V and 0 bases at J, with 13 bases between the two ends. The germline V gene encodes CDR1 SGHAT and CDR2 FQNNGV. The CDR3 loop spans 16 amino acids.

The CDR3 is CSARSDRGLGNTIYF. In DNA, the CDR3 is TGCAGTGCTAGATCGGACAGGGGGCTCGGAAACACCATATATTTT. This chain uses TRBV20-1 with TRBJ1-3, with 11 bases identical to TRBD1. Germline V gene sequence: CDR1 DFQATT, CDR2 SNEGSKA (reference sequence). Trimming removed 2 bases from V and 4 bases from J; junction bases left unmatched: 4. The CDR3 is 15 residues long.

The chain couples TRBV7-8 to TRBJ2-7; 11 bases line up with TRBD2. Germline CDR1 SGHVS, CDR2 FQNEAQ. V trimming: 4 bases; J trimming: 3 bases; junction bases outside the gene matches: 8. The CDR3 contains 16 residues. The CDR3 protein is CASSSSSGRNSYEQYF. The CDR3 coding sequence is TGTGCCAGCAGCTCATCTAGCGGGAGGAATAGCTACGAGCAGTACTTC.

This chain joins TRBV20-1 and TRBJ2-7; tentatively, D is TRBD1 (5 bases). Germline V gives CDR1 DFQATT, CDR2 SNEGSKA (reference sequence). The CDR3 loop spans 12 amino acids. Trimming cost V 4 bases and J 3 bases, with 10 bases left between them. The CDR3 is CSATVGDYEQYF. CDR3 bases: TGCAGTGCTACGGTAGGGGACTACGAGCAGTACTTC.

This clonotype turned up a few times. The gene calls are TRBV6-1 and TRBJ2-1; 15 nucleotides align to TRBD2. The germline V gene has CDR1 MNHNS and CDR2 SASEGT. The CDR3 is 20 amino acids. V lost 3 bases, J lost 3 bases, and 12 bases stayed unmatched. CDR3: CASSEWNPGLAGGSYNEQFF. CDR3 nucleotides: TGTGCCAGCAGTGAGTGGAACCCGGGACTAGCGGGAGGAAGCTACAATGAGCAGTTCTTC.

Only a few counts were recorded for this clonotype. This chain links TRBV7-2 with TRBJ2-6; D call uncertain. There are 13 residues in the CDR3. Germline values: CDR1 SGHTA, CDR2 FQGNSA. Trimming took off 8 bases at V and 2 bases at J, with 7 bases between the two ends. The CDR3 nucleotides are TGTGCCAGCGCGACGGCTGGGGCCAACGTCCTGACTTTC. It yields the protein CASATAGANVLTF.

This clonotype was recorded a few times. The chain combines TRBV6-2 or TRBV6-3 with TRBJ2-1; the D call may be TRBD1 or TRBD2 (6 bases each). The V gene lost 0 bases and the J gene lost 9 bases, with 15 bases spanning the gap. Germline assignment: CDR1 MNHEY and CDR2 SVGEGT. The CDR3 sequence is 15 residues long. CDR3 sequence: CASSYSRGPPGEQFF. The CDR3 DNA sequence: TGTGCCAGCAGTTACTCACGGGGGCCCCCCGGTGAGCAGTTCTTC.

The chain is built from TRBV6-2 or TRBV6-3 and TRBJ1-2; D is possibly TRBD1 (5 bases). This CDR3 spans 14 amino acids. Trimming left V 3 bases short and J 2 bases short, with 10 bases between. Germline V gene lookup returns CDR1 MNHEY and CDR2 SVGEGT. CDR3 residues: CASSYSGKNYGYTF. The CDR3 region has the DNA TGTGCCAGCAGTTATTCAGGGAAGAACTATGGCTACACCTTC.

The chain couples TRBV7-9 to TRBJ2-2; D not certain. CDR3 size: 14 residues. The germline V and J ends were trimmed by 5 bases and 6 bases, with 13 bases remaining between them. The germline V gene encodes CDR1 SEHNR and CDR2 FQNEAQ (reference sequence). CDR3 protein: CASSPVMGPGELFF. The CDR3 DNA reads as TGTGCCAGCAGCCCTGTAATGGGCCCCGGGGAGCTGTTTTTT.

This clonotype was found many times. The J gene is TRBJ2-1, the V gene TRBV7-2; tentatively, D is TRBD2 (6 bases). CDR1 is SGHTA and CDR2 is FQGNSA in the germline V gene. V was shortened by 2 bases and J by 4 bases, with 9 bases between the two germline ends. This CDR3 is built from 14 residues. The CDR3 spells CASSLSGTYNEQFF. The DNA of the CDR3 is TGTGCCAGCAGCTTAAGTGGGACTTACAATGAGCAGTTCTTC. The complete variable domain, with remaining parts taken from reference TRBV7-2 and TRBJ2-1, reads GAGVSQSPSNKVTEKGKDVELRCDPISGHTALYWYRQSLGQGLEFLIYFQGNSAPDKSGLPSDRFSAERTGGSVSTLTIQRTQQEDSAVYLCASSLSGTYNEQFFGPGTRLTVL.

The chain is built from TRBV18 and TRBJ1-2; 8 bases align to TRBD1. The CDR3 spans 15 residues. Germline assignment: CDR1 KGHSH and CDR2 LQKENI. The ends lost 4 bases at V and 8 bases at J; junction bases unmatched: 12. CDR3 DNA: TGTGCCAGCTCACAAGGATTGACAGGGGATGTGGGCTACACCTTC. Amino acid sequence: CASSQGLTGDVGYTF.

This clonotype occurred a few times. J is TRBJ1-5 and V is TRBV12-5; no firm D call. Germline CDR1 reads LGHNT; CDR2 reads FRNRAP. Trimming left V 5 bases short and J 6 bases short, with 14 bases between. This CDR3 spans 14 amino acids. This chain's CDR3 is CASGDGRFGQPQHF. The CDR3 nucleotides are TGTGCTAGTGGTGATGGACGTTTCGGTCAGCCCCAGCATTTT. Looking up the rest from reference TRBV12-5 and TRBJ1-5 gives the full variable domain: DARVTQTPRHKVTEMGQEVTMRCQPILGHNTVFWYRQTMMQGLELLAYFRNRAPLDDSGMPKDRFSAEMPDATLATLKIQPSEPRDSAVYFCASGDGRFGQPQHFGDGTRLSIL.

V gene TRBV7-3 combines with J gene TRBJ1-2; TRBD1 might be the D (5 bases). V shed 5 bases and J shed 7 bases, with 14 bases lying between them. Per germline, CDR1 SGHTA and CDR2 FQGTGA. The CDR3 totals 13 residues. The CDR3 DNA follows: TGTGCCAGCAGCGAGGGAGTGGGGCCTGGCTACACCTTC. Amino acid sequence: CASSEGVGPGYTF.

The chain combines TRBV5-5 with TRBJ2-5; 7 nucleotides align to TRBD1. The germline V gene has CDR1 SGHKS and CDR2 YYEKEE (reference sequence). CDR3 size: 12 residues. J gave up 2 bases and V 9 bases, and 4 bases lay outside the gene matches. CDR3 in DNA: TGTGCCACCATGGACAGGCAAGAGACCCAGTACTTC. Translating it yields CATMDRQETQYF.

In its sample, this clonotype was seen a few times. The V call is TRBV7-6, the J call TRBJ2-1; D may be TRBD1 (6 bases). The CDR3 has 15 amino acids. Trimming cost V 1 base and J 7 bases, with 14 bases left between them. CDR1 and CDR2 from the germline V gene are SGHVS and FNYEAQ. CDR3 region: CASSLGRGLSNEQFF. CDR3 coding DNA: TGTGCCAGCAGCTTAGGCAGGGGCCTATCTAATGAGCAGTTCTTC.

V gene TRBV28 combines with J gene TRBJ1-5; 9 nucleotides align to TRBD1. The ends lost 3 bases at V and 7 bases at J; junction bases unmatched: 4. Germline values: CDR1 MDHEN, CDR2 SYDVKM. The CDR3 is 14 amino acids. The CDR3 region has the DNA TGTGCCAGCAGTTTCTGGACAGGGGCGCAGCCCCAGCATTTT. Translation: CASSFWTGAQPQHF.